This T cell receptor beta chain was identified in a study of tumor and adjacent non-tumor tissue in lung cancer. Study-wide background: Each sample yielded around 4.2 million productive TCRbeta reads on average. The study's findings and limits: Significantly higher TCR diversity was found in tumor than normal lung.

This CDR3 has 13 residues. CDR1 and CDR2 from the germline V gene are WNHNN and SYGVQD (reference sequence). In regard to this clonotype: Its antigen is as yet unknown. The junction differs from germline at one of its ends, possibly a read error.

A modified ARM-PCR protocol with three rounds of nested PCR amplified TCRbeta. TCRdb ran MiXCR on the multiplex PCR reads and lists one entry per CDR3 protein. This table holds roughly 90,000 distinct CDR3 sequences, under 80% found once. RNA was extracted from bulk tissue without any cell sorting. The normal lung tissue was taken more than 3 cm from the tumor edge. Newly diagnosed lung cancer patients had thoracic surgery in China, August–November 2014, without prior chemotherapy. Sequences were obtained from distant non-tumor lung tissue. The rearrangement joins TRBV10-1 to TRBJ2-1; D remains ambiguous. The sequence was collected from a woman aged 45 to 65 with non-small cell lung cancer. CDR3 region: CANSDSEPSEQFF. The CDR3 bases are TGCGCCAACAGTGACTCGGAGCCGAGTGAGCAGTTCTTC.